The T cell receptor beta chain described here comes from a study of low-dose radiotherapy and immunotherapy resistance in tumors. This clonotype was seen only a few times. Sample time point: before trial treatment. The CDR3 covers 15 residues. Germline V gene lookup returns CDR1 MNHEY and CDR2 SMNVEV (reference sequence). With 4 bases removed from V and 0 bases from J, the gap between germline ends came to 10 bases. Primers used for first-strand cDNA, a TRAV- and TRBV-specific set, covered both alpha and beta chains. The authors ran 15 to 20 PCR cycles to amplify TCRs with a constant-region primer and V-primer adapter. TCRdb fed the reads into MiXCR, producing one record per CDR3 protein. The repertoire holds some 82,000 distinct CDR3 sequences, around 18% seen once, with less than 6% in the top ten.

The clonotype was recovered from a male donor with prostate cancer. The rearrangement joins TRBV27 to TRBJ2-4; D uncertain. The material sequenced was PBMCs, taken before treatment. CDR3 sequence: CASSSPFLAKNIQYF. The CDR3 nucleotides are TGTGCCAGCAGTTCCCCATTTCTAGCCAAAAACATTCAGTACTTC.